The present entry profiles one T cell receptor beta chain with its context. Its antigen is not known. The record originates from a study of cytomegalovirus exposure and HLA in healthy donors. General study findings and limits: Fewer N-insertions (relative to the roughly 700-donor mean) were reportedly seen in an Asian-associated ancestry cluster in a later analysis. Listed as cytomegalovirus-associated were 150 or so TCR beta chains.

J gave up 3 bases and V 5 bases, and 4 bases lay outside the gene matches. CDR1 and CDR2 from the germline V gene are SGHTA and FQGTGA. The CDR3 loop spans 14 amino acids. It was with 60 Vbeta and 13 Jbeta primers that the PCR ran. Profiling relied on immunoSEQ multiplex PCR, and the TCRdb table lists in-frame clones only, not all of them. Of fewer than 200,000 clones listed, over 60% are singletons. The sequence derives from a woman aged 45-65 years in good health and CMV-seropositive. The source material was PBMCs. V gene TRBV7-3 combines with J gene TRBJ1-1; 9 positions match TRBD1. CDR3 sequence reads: CASSRTGADTEAFF. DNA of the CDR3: TGTGCCAGCAGCCGGACAGGGGCGGACACTGAAGCTTTCTTT. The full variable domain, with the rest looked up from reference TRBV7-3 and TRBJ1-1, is GAGVSQTPSNKVTEKGKYVELRCDPISGHTALYWYRQSLGQGPEFLIYFQGTGAADDSGLPNDRFFAVRPEGSVSTLKIQRTERGDSAVYLCASSRTGADTEAFFGQGTRLTVV.